Detailed here is one T cell receptor (beta chain). Its target is unknown. The data were taken from a study of cytomegalovirus exposure and HLA in healthy donors. Study-wide results and limits: An analysis that came later showed most CMV-associated TCR beta chains appearing HLA-restricted. A prior analysis recorded that most TCR beta V segments were productive about 90% or about 30% of the time.

Deletions cut 0 bases from V and 5 bases from J, with 17 bases between. This CDR3 has 16 amino acids. CDR1 and CDR2 from the germline V gene are SGHRS and YFSETQ. The PCR was carried out with 60 Vbeta primers and 13 Jbeta primers. Produced via immunoSEQ multiplex PCR; TCRdb's table is partial and in-frame only. Found here are 150,000 to 200,000 clones, roughly 80% of them singletons; the top ten hold nearly 2.5%. The receptor was derived from a male donor in good health and CMV-seronegative. The rearrangement joins TRBV5-1 to TRBJ2-5, with a tentative D call TRBD1 (5 bases). What was sequenced was PBMCs. The CDR3 nucleotides read TGCGCCAGCAGCTTGGCCTGGGGCAACCTGGAGGAGACCCAGTACTTC. Residues: CASSLAWGNLEETQYF.